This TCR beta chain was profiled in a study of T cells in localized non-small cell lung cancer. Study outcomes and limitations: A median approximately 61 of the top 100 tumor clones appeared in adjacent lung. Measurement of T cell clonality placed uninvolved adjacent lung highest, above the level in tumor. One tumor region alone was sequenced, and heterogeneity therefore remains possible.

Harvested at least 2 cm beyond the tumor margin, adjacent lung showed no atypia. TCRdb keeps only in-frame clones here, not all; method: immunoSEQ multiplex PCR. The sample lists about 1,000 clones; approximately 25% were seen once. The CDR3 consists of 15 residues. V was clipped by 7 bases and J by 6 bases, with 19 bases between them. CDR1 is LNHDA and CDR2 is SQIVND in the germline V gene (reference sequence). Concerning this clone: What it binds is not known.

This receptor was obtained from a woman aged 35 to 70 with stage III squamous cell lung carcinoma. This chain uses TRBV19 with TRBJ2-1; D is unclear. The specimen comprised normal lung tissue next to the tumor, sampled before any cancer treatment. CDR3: CASKFSGINFNEQFF. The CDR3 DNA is TGTGCCAGTAAATTTTCAGGTATCAACTTCAATGAGCAGTTCTTC.